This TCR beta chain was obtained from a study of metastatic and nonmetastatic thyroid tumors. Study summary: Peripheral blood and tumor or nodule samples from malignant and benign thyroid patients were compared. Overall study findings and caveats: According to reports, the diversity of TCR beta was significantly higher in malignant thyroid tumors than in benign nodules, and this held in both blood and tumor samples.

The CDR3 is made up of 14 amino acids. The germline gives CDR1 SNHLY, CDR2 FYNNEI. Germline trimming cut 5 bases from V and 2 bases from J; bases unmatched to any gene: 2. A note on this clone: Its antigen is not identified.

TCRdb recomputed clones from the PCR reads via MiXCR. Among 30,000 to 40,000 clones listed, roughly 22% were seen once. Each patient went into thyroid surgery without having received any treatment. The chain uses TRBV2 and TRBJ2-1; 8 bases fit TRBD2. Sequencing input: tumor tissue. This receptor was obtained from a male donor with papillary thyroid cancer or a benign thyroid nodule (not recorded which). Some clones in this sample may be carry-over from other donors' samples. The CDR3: CASSLLAAYNEQFF. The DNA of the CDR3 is TGTGCCAGCAGTCTACTAGCGGCCTACAATGAGCAGTTCTTC.